One and the same sample provided the 5 T cell receptor beta chains below, sequenced in a study of T cells in Graves' hyperthyroidism and ophthalmopathy. Amplification yielded TCR beta CDR3 regions, with RNA transcripts as the source. A set of HTBI primers served as the primers for a first-round RT-PCR of the TCR CDR3. One entry per CDR3 protein results from TCRdb running MiXCR on the multiplex PCR reads. The sample holds roughly 720,000 distinct CDR3 sequences, around 15% seen once. The sequencing sample was made of blood. All receptors derive from a man aged 50 or older with Graves' hyperthyroidism.

This clonotype was observed once. In nucleotides, the CDR3 is TGTGCCAGCAGCTACCTGGGGCAGGAGGGGGAAGAGACCCAGTACTTC. It is translated as CASSYLGQEGEETQYF. The chain uses TRBV13 and TRBJ2-5; D tentatively reads TRBD1 or TRBD2 (6 bases each). Germline V gene data show CDR1 as PRHDT and CDR2 as FYEKMQ (reference sequence). This CDR3 region has 16 residues. V dropped 4 bases and J dropped 3 bases, with 18 bases sitting between them.

Note on this clonotype: This CDR3 is missing its conserved last phenylalanine or tryptophan, likely due to a read error. This chain links TRBV28 with TRBJ1-5, with TRBD1 identical over 10 bases. The junction had 11 bases not matched to a gene; V was cut back by 7 bases and J by 5 bases. CDR3 length equals 16 residues. Germline V gene sequence: CDR1 MDHEN, CDR2 SYDVKM. Here the CDR3 reads CASIPNRGTGDQPQHS. CDR3 nucleotides: TGTGCCAGCATTCCGAATCGGGGGACAGGGGATCAGCCCCAGCATTCT.

The chain employs TRBV28 and TRBJ1-6, with 7 bases that match TRBD1. CDR1 is MDHEN and CDR2 is SYDVKM in the germline V gene. J lost 3 bases, V lost 6 bases, and 8 bases had no gene match. The CDR3 is 16 residues long. For the CDR3, the DNA is TGTGCCAGCAGGGGGGACAGCGGCTTCTATAATTCACCCCTCCACTTT. Translated: CASRGDSGFYNSPLHF.

This clonotype has a count of ten or more. V usage is TRBV15 and J usage is TRBJ1-1; D gene unclear. This CDR3 region has 12 residues. V was pared by 0 bases and J by 9 bases, with 8 bases between. Per germline, CDR1 LNHNV and CDR2 YYDKDF (reference sequence). The CDR3 loop reads CATSRDLTQAFF. The CDR3, as DNA: TGTGCCACCAGCAGAGATCTGACACAAGCTTTCTTT. The complete variable domain, with remaining parts taken from reference TRBV15 and TRBJ1-1, reads DAMVIQNPRYQVTQFGKPVTLSCSQTLNHNVMYWYQQKSSQAPKLLFHYYDKDFNNEADTPDNFQSRRPNTSFCFLDIRSPGLGDTAMYLCATSRDLTQAFFGQGTRLTVV.

The CDR3 protein is CAWSASSGTTDTQYF. CDR3 DNA sequence: TGTGCCTGGAGTGCTTCTAGCGGGACCACAGATACGCAGTATTTT. This sequence joins TRBV30 and TRBJ2-3; the match to TRBD2 covers 9 bases. The germline V gene has CDR1 GTSNPN and CDR2 SVGIG (reference sequence). V lost 1 base and J lost 2; bases outside the gene matches: 4. The CDR3 length is 15 residues.